The 18 T cell receptor beta chains below were found in one sample sequenced in a study of blood T cell repertoires in COVID-19. Assay: immunoSEQ multiplex PCR; the TCRdb copy retains only in-frame clones and omits some. This table has about 78,000 clones, about 89% appearing once. Sequenced sample: peripheral blood. These receptors were taken from a middle-aged man with active or convalescent COVID-19.

CDR3 coding DNA: TGCGCCAACTCTCCCGGGACAGGGGGCAAATACGAGCAGTACGTC. Its translation is CANSPGTGGKYEQYV. The chain carries TRBV4-1 and TRBJ2-7, with 12 bases fitting TRBD1. Trimming removed 10 bases from V and 4 bases from J; junction bases left unmatched: 11. The V gene's germline CDR1 is MGHRA and CDR2 YSYEKL. The CDR3 is 15 residues long.

The chain links TRBV5-1 to TRBJ2-5, with a weak D call TRBD2 (6 bases). The CDR3 consists of 14 residues. V was clipped by 3 bases and J by 4 bases, with 13 bases between them. CDR1 and CDR2 from the germline V gene are SGHRS and YFSETQ. CDR3 in amino acids: CASSSPGVRETQYF. The CDR3 DNA follows: TGCGCCAGCAGCTCCCCGGGGGTACGAGAGACCCAGTACTTC.

The chain joins TRBV19 to TRBJ2-3, with D tentatively TRBD2 (6 bases). Germline CDR1 is LNHDA and CDR2 is SQIVND (reference sequence). This CDR3 is 12 amino acids long. V gave up 4 bases and J gave up 8 bases, with 10 bases separating them. The chain's CDR3 is CASSNDGGTQYF. Here the CDR3 DNA reads TGTGCCAGTAGTAATGACGGGGGTACGCAGTATTTT.

This sequence joins TRBV10-3 and TRBJ1-3, with D hard to call. This CDR3 has 14 residues. The V gene lost 10 bases and the J gene lost 0 bases, with 13 bases spanning the gap. Germline V gene sequence: CDR1 ENHRY, CDR2 SYGVKD. The CDR3 protein is CATRRSDSGNTIYF. DNA for the CDR3: TGTGCCACCCGGCGGTCCGACTCTGGAAACACCATATATTTT.

J is TRBJ2-3 and V is TRBV14; possible D gene TRBD2, 6 bases. The V gene's germline CDR1 is SGHDN and CDR2 FVKESK. The CDR3 is 13 residues long. Trimming shortened V by 4 bases and J by 8 bases, and 13 bases separated the two germline ends. CDR3: CASSRLASGTQYF. The CDR3 nucleotides are TGTGCCAGCAGCCGGCTAGCGTCTGGTACGCAGTATTTT. Using reference TRBV14 and TRBJ2-3 for the parts outside the CDR3, the full variable domain is EAGVTQFPSHSVIEKGQTVTLRCDPISGHDNLYWYRRVMGKEIKFLLHFVKESKQDESGMPNNRFLAERTGGTYSTLKVQPAELEDSGVYFCASSRLASGTQYFGPGTRLTVL.

The rearrangement joins TRBV5-1 to TRBJ2-3, with 7 bases aligning to TRBD2. CDR3 size: 14 residues. The germline V gene has CDR1 SGHRS and CDR2 YFSETQ. Trimming cost V 1 base and J 5 bases; bases outside gene matches: 4. This CDR3 is CASSLTRGEDTQYF. For the CDR3, the DNA is TGCGCCAGCAGCTTGACCCGGGGGGAAGATACGCAGTATTTT.

In this sample, this clone turned up once. This chain uses TRBV5-1 with TRBJ2-3, with TRBD1 identical over 9 bases. Per the germline V gene, CDR1 is SGHRS and CDR2 is YFSETQ. The trim removed 0 bases at V and 3 bases at J, leaving 8 bases unmatched. This CDR3 comprises 17 residues. The CDR3 sequence: CASSLGTGARGTDTQYF. The CDR3, as DNA: TGCGCCAGCAGCTTGGGGACAGGGGCCAGGGGAACAGATACGCAGTATTTT.

The chain employs TRBV19 and TRBJ1-2; possible D gene TRBD1, 5 bases. Germline-derived CDR1 and CDR2 are LNHDA and SQIVND (reference sequence). V lost 6 bases and J 0 bases, leaving 14 bases between the germline ends. This CDR3 is built from 15 residues. CDR3 sequence: CASSTDSATNYGYTF. CDR3 in DNA: TGTGCCAGTAGCACAGACAGTGCAACTAACTATGGCTACACCTTC.

J is TRBJ2-1 and V is TRBV5-8; 10 bases align to TRBD1. Germline V gene lookup returns CDR1 SGHTS and CDR2 YDEGEE. The trim removed 3 bases at V and 3 bases at J, leaving 6 bases unmatched. The CDR3 spans 16 residues. The chain's CDR3 is CASSWDRTGGYNEQFF. CDR3 DNA sequence: TGTGCCAGCAGCTGGGATAGGACAGGGGGCTACAATGAGCAGTTCTTC. The whole variable domain, filled in from reference TRBV5-8 and TRBJ2-1, reads EAGVTQSPTHLIKTRGQQATLRCSPISGHTSVYWYQQALGLGLQFLLWYDEGEERNRGNFPPRFSGRQFPNYSSELNVNALELEDSALYLCASSWDRTGGYNEQFFGPGTRLTVL.

V is TRBV5-1 and J is TRBJ2-3; 8 bases are shared with TRBD2. Germline V CDR1 and CDR2: SGHRS, YFSETQ. This CDR3 has 18 residues. The trim removed 0 bases at V and 5 bases at J, leaving 14 bases unmatched. The CDR3, as DNA: TGCGCCAGCAGCTTGGCGATCGCGGGGGGCCCGGGGGGAGATACGCAGTATTTT. It codes for CASSLAIAGGPGGDTQYF. The full variable domain, its missing parts supplied by reference TRBV5-1 and TRBJ2-3, is KAGVTQTPRYLIKTRGQQVTLSCSPISGHRSVSWYQQTPGQGLQFLFEYFSETQRNKGNFPGRFSGRQFSNSRSEMNVSTLELGDSALYLCASSLAIAGGPGGDTQYFGPGTRLTVL.

This clone has a handful of counts. The V gene is TRBV6-6, the J gene TRBJ2-6; D might be TRBD1 (6 bases). This CDR3 has 17 amino acids. V was cut by 5 bases and J by 4 bases, with 18 bases left in between. Looked up from germline, CDR1 is MNHNY and CDR2 is SVGAGI (reference sequence). The chain's CDR3 is CASSPTDMGAGANVLTF. CDR3 sequence (DNA): TGTGCCAGCAGTCCTACCGATATGGGGGCCGGGGCCAACGTCCTGACTTTC.

The gene calls are TRBV10-1 and TRBJ2-5; 9 bases line up with TRBD2. V dropped 4 bases and J dropped 4; count of bases not matched to a gene: 7. This CDR3 comprises 15 residues. Germline CDR1 reads WNHNN; CDR2 reads SYGVQD (reference sequence). The CDR3 DNA reads as TGCGCCAGCAGTGCCGCGGGGGGGAGAGGAGAGACCCAGTACTTC. This encodes CASSAAGGRGETQYF.

This clone was seen more than once but under ten times. The chain recombines TRBV10-3 with TRBJ1-1; 8 nucleotides match TRBD1. The junction had 5 bases not matched to a gene; V was cut back by 1 base and J by 7 bases. The CDR3 runs 14 residues. Germline assignment: CDR1 ENHRY and CDR2 SYGVKD. The CDR3 DNA reads as TGTGCCATCAGTGAGTTGGCAGGGGGCGGTGAAGCTTTCTTT. It yields the protein CAISELAGGGEAFF.

This chain uses TRBV28 with TRBJ2-7; the D gene is possibly TRBD1 (6 bases). V was trimmed by 2 bases and J by 7 bases, leaving 21 bases between them. The CDR3 spans 16 residues. The germline V gene encodes CDR1 MDHEN and CDR2 SYDVKM. CDR3 residues: CASSLPHKLQTGEQYF. CDR3 nucleotide sequence: TGTGCCAGCAGTTTACCGCACAAACTTCAAACAGGGGAGCAGTACTTC. The full variable domain, rest sourced from reference TRBV28 and TRBJ2-7, is DVKVTQSSRYLVKRTGEKVFLECVQDMDHENMFWYRQDPGLGLRLIYFSYDVKMKEKGDIPEGYSVSREKKERFSLILESASTNQTSMYLCASSLPHKLQTGEQYFGPGTRLTVT.

This chain links TRBV19 with TRBJ2-1; the D gene is possibly TRBD2 (7 bases). The CDR3 is made up of 17 amino acids. Germline CDR1 is LNHDA and CDR2 is SQIVND (reference sequence). V was trimmed by 5 bases and J by 0 bases, leaving 17 bases between them. CDR3: CASSPPDGGPSYNEQFF. In DNA form, the CDR3 reads TGTGCCAGTAGTCCCCCCGACGGGGGGCCCTCCTACAATGAGCAGTTCTTC.

The chain has TRBV5-6 and TRBJ2-5; 8 bases match TRBD1. V lost 4 bases to trimming and J lost 1 base; unmatched junction nucleotides: 3. Germline-derived CDR1 and CDR2 are SGHDT and YYEEEE. This CDR3 spans 14 amino acids. The CDR3 sequence: CASSNDRGQETQYF. In DNA form, the CDR3 reads TGTGCCAGCAGCAACGACAGGGGCCAAGAGACCCAGTACTTC.

The chain has TRBV28 and TRBJ2-4; 8 bases align to TRBD1. This CDR3 is 16 amino acids long. V was pared by 7 bases and J by 0 bases, with 8 bases of the junction left unmatched. Germline V CDR1 and CDR2: MDHEN, SYDVKM. CDR3 protein: CASIPRTGLAKNIQYF. In DNA, the CDR3 is TGTGCCAGCATTCCCCGGACAGGGCTAGCCAAAAACATTCAGTACTTC.

The V call is TRBV5-1, the J call TRBJ2-3, with D maybe TRBD1 (5 bases). V lost 0 bases and J lost 5, with 13 bases in between. Germline CDR1 SGHRS, CDR2 YFSETQ. This CDR3 region has 15 residues. The CDR3 DNA reads TGCGCCAGCAGCTTGGAGGACACCCTTCTAGATACGCAGTATTTT. Its translation is CASSLEDTLLDTQYF. The entire variable domain, with the rest obtained from reference TRBV5-1 and TRBJ2-3, is as follows: KAGVTQTPRYLIKTRGQQVTLSCSPISGHRSVSWYQQTPGQGLQFLFEYFSETQRNKGNFPGRFSGRQFSNSRSEMNVSTLELGDSALYLCASSLEDTLLDTQYFGPGTRLTVL.